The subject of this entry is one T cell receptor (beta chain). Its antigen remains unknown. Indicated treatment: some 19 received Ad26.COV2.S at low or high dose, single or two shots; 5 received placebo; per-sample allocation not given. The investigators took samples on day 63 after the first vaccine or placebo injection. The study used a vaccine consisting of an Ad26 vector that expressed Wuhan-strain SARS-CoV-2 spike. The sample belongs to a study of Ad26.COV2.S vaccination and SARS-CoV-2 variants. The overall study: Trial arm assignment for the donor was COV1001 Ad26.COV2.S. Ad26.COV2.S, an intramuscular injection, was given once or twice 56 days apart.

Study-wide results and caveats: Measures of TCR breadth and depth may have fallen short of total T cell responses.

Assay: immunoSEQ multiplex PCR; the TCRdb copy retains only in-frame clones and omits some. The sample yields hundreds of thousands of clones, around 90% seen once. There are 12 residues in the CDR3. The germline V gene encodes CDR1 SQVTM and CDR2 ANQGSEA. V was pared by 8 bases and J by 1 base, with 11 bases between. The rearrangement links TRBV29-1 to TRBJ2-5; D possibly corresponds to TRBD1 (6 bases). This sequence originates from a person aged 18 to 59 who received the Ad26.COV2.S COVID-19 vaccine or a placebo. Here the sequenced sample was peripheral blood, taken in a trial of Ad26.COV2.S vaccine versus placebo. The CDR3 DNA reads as TGCAGCACCGGACAGATCCAAGAGACCCAGTACTTC. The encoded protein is CSTGQIQETQYF. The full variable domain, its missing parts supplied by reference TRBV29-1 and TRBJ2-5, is SAVISQKPSRDICQRGTSLTIQCQVDSQVTMMFWYRQQPGQSLTLIATANQGSEATYESGFVIDKFPISRPNLTFSTLTVSNMSPEDSSIYLCSTGQIQETQYFGPGTRLLVL.